Listed below are T cell receptor beta chains from one sample, sequenced in a study of cytomegalovirus exposure and HLA in healthy donors. The repertoire was sequenced with immunoSEQ multiplex PCR; TCRdb's copy has only in-frame clones and lacks some. Found here are around 130,000 clones, around 75% of them singletons; the top ten hold 2.1%. Sequencing was done on a sample of PBMCs. These receptors were obtained from a man aged 25-45 years in good health and CMV-seronegative. The CDR3 runs from the conserved cysteine through the conserved F or W. A D gene is named only where the DNA matches it firmly. Expanded clones get a size class; other rows say once, few or many, or leave the size out.

14 TRBD2 TRBJ2-3 once TRBV7-7 CASSLGGLPDTQYF TGTGCCAGCAGCTTAGGGGGACTACCTGATACGCAGTATTTT
16 NA TRBJ1-5 NA TRBV7-9 CASSSLSTGEMQPQHF TGTGCCAGCAGCTCACTTTCGACAGGAGAAATGCAGCCCCAGCATTTT
14 NA TRBJ2-7 NA TRBV27 CASSADYESYEQYF TGTGCCAGCAGTGCGGATTACGAGTCCTACGAGCAGTACTTC
15 TRBD2 TRBJ2-4 NA TRBV27 CASSLSGTTQSIQYF TGTGCCAGCAGTTTATCCGGGACTACCCAAAGCATTCAGTACTTC
15 NA TRBJ1-2 NA TRBV7-8 CASSPETGQTYGYTF TGTGCCAGCAGCCCAGAGACGGGACAAACCTATGGCTACACCTTC
13 NA TRBJ2-1 NA TRBV9 CASSRGAGRSQFF TGTGCCAGCAGCCGAGGAGCAGGGAGGTCGCAGTTCTTC
17 TRBD1 TRBJ2-6 NA TRBV5-1 CASSSGQGNSGANGLTF TGCGCCAGCAGCTCGGGACAGGGAAACTCTGGGGCCAACGGCCTGACTTTC
12 TRBD2 TRBJ2-5 once TRBV29-1 CSVGGGDETQYF TGCAGCGTTGGTGGGGGGGACGAGACCCAGTACTTC
15 NA TRBJ2-3 NA TRBV19 CASSLMIQGADTQYF TGTGCCAGTAGTTTAATGATACAGGGTGCAGATACGCAGTATTTT
14 TRBD1 TRBJ1-2 NA TRBV6-1 CASRPGQGNYGYTF TGTGCCAGCAGGCCGGGACAGGGCAACTATGGCTACACCTTC
16 NA TRBJ1-5 NA TRBV7-2 CASSLVGGAMGQPQHF TGTGCCAGCAGCTTAGTTGGGGGGGCGATGGGTCAGCCCCAGCATTTT
15 NA TRBJ1-2 NA TRBV28 CASSSSGEGGHGYTF TGTGCCAGCAGTTCCTCCGGGGAGGGCGGCCACGGCTACACCTTC
22 TRBD2 TRBJ2-3 NA TRBV27 CASSTGTGGFLAGVGLSDTQYF TGTGCCAGCAGTACCGGGACAGGAGGGTTCCTAGCGGGGGTCGGATTAAGCGATACGCAGTATTTT
14 NA TRBJ1-3 few TRBV7-7 CASSLAGEGNTIYF TGTGCCAGCAGCTTAGCGGGAGAAGGAAACACCATATATTTT
13 TRBD1 TRBJ1-2 NA TRBV13 CASSLQGADGYTF TGTGCCAGCAGCTTGCAGGGGGCAGATGGCTACACCTTC
15 NA TRBJ2-2 NA TRBV9 CASSVGVGGEGELFF TGTGCCAGCAGCGTGGGGGTCGGGGGTGAAGGGGAGCTGTTTTTT
13 NA TRBJ2-4 once TRBV28 CASSFWQENIQYF TGTGCCAGCAGTTTTTGGCAGGAAAACATTCAGTACTTC
13 NA TRBJ1-6 once TRBV5-1 CASSRTGSSPLHF TGCGCCAGCAGCAGAACAGGGTCCTCACCCCTCCACTTT
15 NA TRBJ2-1 NA TRBV7-2 CASSLSAGLYNEQFF TGTGCCAGCAGCTTGAGCGCAGGGCTCTACAATGAGCAGTTCTTC
15 NA TRBJ2-3 once TRBV7-8 CASSPQGGYTDTQYF TGTGCCAGCAGCCCCCAGGGGGGTTACACAGATACGCAGTATTTT
14 NA TRBJ2-6 once TRBV5-1 CASSLDTGANVLTF TGCGCCAGCAGCTTGGATACTGGGGCCAACGTCCTGACTTTC
14 NA TRBJ1-3 NA TRBV7-8 CASSLVGTKDTIYF TGTGCCAGCAGCTTAGTAGGGACTAAAGACACCATATATTTT
17 NA TRBJ2-3 NA TRBV5-6 CASSLGRGALSTDTQYF TGTGCCAGCAGCTTGGGGCGCGGGGCCCTTAGCACAGATACGCAGTATTTT
18 TRBD1 TRBJ1-6 NA TRBV2 CASSRTRTGGGVRSPLHF TGTGCCAGCAGCCGGACCCGGACAGGGGGTGGAGTAAGGTCACCCCTCCACTTT
18 TRBD1 TRBJ1-2 NA TRBV5-4 CASSLPGTGISLNYGYTF TGTGCCAGCAGCTTGCCCGGGACAGGGATCAGCCTAAACTATGGCTACACCTTC
15 NA TRBJ2-1 NA TRBV29-1 CSVVGRSQPGNEQFF TGCAGCGTGGTCGGCAGGTCTCAACCTGGCAATGAGCAGTTCTTC
16 TRBD1 TRBJ1-5 NA TRBV2 CASSQQGQGLNQPQHF TGTGCCAGCAGTCAACAGGGACAGGGGCTAAATCAGCCCCAGCATTTT
16 NA TRBJ1-2 few TRBV9 CASSPGRAQFNYGYTF TGTGCCAGCAGTCCTGGCAGGGCCCAGTTTAACTATGGCTACACCTTC
16 TRBD2 TRBJ2-1 few TRBV9 CASSRGGRGGRQEQFF TGTGCCAGCAGCCGGGGGGGCCGGGGGGGCCGTCAGGAGCAGTTCTTC
11 TRBD2 TRBJ2-7 once TRBV28 CATGGRNEQYF TGTGCCACCGGGGGGAGGAACGAGCAGTACTTC
14 TRBD2 TRBJ2-7 NA TRBV28 CASRLAGGSYEQYF TGTGCCAGCCGACTAGCGGGGGGCTCCTACGAGCAGTACTTC
17 NA TRBJ2-3 NA TRBV28 CASTRWDIRRGTDTQYF TGTGCCAGCACCAGGTGGGACATCCGACGCGGGACAGATACGCAGTATTTT
13 TRBD1 TRBJ2-7 NA TRBV10-3 CATGTGGSYEQYF TGTGCCACCGGGACAGGGGGCTCCTACGAGCAGTACTTC